This T cell receptor beta chain is drawn from a study of blood T cell repertoires in COVID-19. About the research overall: PBMCs, B-cell-depleted T cells, or T cells were the source of the cDNA or gDNA that made up the material.

Trimming left V 7 bases short and J 6 bases short, with 12 bases between. CDR3 length equals 12 residues. The data were produced by immunoSEQ multiplex PCR, yet TCRdb's version contains in-frame clones alone and is incomplete. The sample includes roughly 120,000 clones, 90% seen only once; the top ten take under 6%. This receptor was obtained from a woman in her 50s with acute or convalescent COVID-19. The specimen was peripheral blood. The chain has TRBV12-3 or TRBV12-4 and TRBJ1-2; perhaps TRBD1 as D (5 bases). The CDR3 DNA sequence: TGTGCCAGCATCTCAAGGGGCAATGGCTACACCTTC. It yields the protein CASISRGNGYTF.